This is a list of T cell receptor beta chains from one sample in a study of metastatic and nonmetastatic thyroid tumors. TCRdb reanalyzed the PCR reads via MiXCR. The repertoire holds about 24,000 clones, with 20% to 25% as singletons. Sequenced material: blood. The receptors derive from a male donor with papillary thyroid cancer or a benign thyroid nodule (not recorded which). Some clones in this sample may be carry-over from other donors' samples. Each CDR3 is given with its conserved first and last residue. A D gene is named only where the DNA matches it firmly. The size of a clone is reported for some rows only, either as once, few or many, or as a class for expanded clones.

CDR3 DNA: TGTGCCAGCAGCGTAGCGGGAGAGGGTTCCTACGAGCAGTACTTC
CDR3 protein: CASSVAGEGSYEQYF
D gene: TRBD2
V gene: TRBV6-1
clone size: medium-sized
J gene: TRBJ2-7

CDR3 DNA: TGCAGTGCTAGAGATCTGACAGATCCCAACACCGGGGAGCTGTTTTTT
CDR3 protein: CSARDLTDPNTGELFF
D gene: -
V gene: TRBV20-1
clone size: large
J gene: TRBJ2-2

CDR3 DNA: TGTGCCAGCAGTTCCCATGTATCACGGGGCCACGAGCAGTACTTC
CDR3 protein: CASSSHVSRGHEQYF
D gene: -
V gene: TRBV6-1
clone size: -
J gene: TRBJ2-7

CDR3 DNA: TGTGCCAGCAGTCCCCGACTAACGAGCTCCTACGAGCAGTACTTC
CDR3 protein: CASSPRLTSSYEQYF
D gene: -
V gene: TRBV27
clone size: few
J gene: TRBJ2-7

CDR3 DNA: TGCAGTGCTAGCTACGGGACCTGGACTGCTGCGTACTTC
CDR3 protein: CSASYGTWTAAYF
D gene: -
V gene: TRBV20-1
clone size: many
J gene: TRBJ2-7

CDR3 DNA: TGTGCCAGTAGCTTCGTCGGGGAGCCGTTTTTT
CDR3 protein: CASSFVGEPFF
D gene: -
V gene: TRBV7-2
clone size: -
J gene: TRBJ2-2

CDR3 DNA: TGTGCCAGCAGTGACTGGGCAGGGGACTCACCCCTCCACTTT
CDR3 protein: CASSDWAGDSPLHF
D gene: -
V gene: TRBV6-1
clone size: few
J gene: TRBJ1-6

CDR3 DNA: TGCGCCAGCAGCCAACGACTAGCGGGAGCTTCGGGGACTCGGGGTGAGCAGTTCTTC
CDR3 protein: CASSQRLAGASGTRGEQFF
D gene: TRBD2
V gene: TRBV4-1
clone size: -
J gene: TRBJ2-1

CDR3 DNA: TGTGCCAGCAGTCTGGGGAACGAGCAGTACTTC
CDR3 protein: CASSLGNEQYF
D gene: -
V gene: TRBV7-9
clone size: many
J gene: TRBJ2-7

CDR3 DNA: TGCAGCGTTGATCCGGGGGAAAACATTCAGTACTTC
CDR3 protein: CSVDPGENIQYF
D gene: -
V gene: TRBV29-1
clone size: -
J gene: TRBJ2-4

CDR3 DNA: TGTGCTAGTGGTTTGGTAGGGCCGGGCACCGGGGAGCTGTTTTTT
CDR3 protein: CASGLVGPGTGELFF
D gene: -
V gene: TRBV12-5
clone size: few
J gene: TRBJ2-2

CDR3 DNA: TGTGCCAGCAGTCCATTCGGGGGGGCAGGGCGACTCCAAGAGACCCAGTACTTC
CDR3 protein: CASSPFGGAGRLQETQYF
D gene: TRBD2
V gene: TRBV7-6
clone size: -
J gene: TRBJ2-5

CDR3 DNA: TGTGCCAGCAGTGAAACTGGTGCATATGGCTACACCTTC
CDR3 protein: CASSETGAYGYTF
D gene: -
V gene: TRBV6-1
clone size: few
J gene: TRBJ1-2

CDR3 DNA: TGTGCCAGCAGCTTAGGGGGACAAATCTACAATGAGCAGTTCTTC
CDR3 protein: CASSLGGQIYNEQFF
D gene: -
V gene: TRBV11-2
clone size: few
J gene: TRBJ2-1

CDR3 DNA: TGCAGCGTTGAGCAGGGGTCCGGGGCTTTCTTT
CDR3 protein: CSVEQGSGAFF
D gene: -
V gene: TRBV29-1
clone size: many
J gene: TRBJ1-1

CDR3 DNA: TGTGCCAGCCCACAAGTGAGGTACCTCTATAATTCACCCCTCCACTTT
CDR3 protein: CASPQVRYLYNSPLHF
D gene: -
V gene: TRBV6-2/TRBV6-3
clone size: medium-sized
J gene: TRBJ1-6